This TCR beta chain stems from a study of blood T cell repertoires in COVID-19. V dropped 0 bases and J dropped 0 bases, with 9 bases sitting between them. The CDR3 covers 16 residues. Germline V gene data show CDR1 as ENHRY and CDR2 as SYGVKD. Original handling: Cell counts per sample came from amplifying reference gene primers. The repertoire was sequenced with immunoSEQ multiplex PCR; TCRdb's copy has only in-frame clones and lacks some. V and J calls and clone size are as listed in that table; D and trimming were resolved from the DNA. The repertoire has hundreds of thousands of clones, 84% of them found once; the top ten carry about a sixth.

V usage is TRBV10-3 and J usage is TRBJ1-3; D is uncertain. Material: peripheral blood. The source of this sequence is a woman of 80 years or more with active or convalescent COVID-19. CDR3 bases: TGTGCCATCAGTGAGTCGGGCAGCTTCTCTGGAAACACCATATATTTT. Protein product: CAISESGSFSGNTIYF.